The entry that follows covers one T cell receptor (beta chain) sequence. The antigen is unknown. The CDR3 spans 14 residues. V was pared by 1 base and J by 4 bases, with 10 bases between. Germline-derived CDR1 and CDR2 are KGHSY and FQNENV. The sample is drawn from a study of human T cells and chemical hapten exposure. Study results and caveats: While controls formed fewer of them, expanded TCRs formed significantly more large CDR3 similarity clusters.

The sample's time point: patch test 1, 2 weeks after DPC sensitization. Regarding treatment: therapeutic diphenylcyclopropenone sensitization with weekly scalp DPC. The donor pool consisted of alopecia patients aged 18 to 70 years, considered suitable for DPC. TCRdb processed the RACE reads anew with MiXCR; each CDR3 protein has one entry. The sample consists of some 170,000 distinct CDR3 sequences, about 20% of them appearing once. This receptor was taken from a woman aged 50 to 60 with alopecia areata. Some clones in this sample may be carry-over from other donors' samples. The gene calls are TRBV16 and TRBJ1-1; weak D call: TRBD1 (5 bases). The sequences come from whole blood, collected in connection with sensitization to the hapten diphenylcyclopropenone (DPC). The CDR3 bases are TGTGCCAGCAGCCAATGGTTAGGGGTCACTGAAGCTTTCTTT. It is translated as CASSQWLGVTEAFF.